The source of this T cell receptor (beta chain) is a study of blood T cell repertoires in COVID-19. Turning to the study itself: In each case, the material was cDNA or gDNA derived from T cells, B-cell-depleted T cells, or PBMCs.

Original data processing: Estimation of nucleated cell counts relied on the amplification of reference gene primers. The table came from immunoSEQ multiplex PCR; TCRdb's copy has only in-frame clones and leaves some out. Clone size and V and J calls were adopted from that table, with D and trimming inferred from the DNA. The sample has more than 55,000 clones, about four fifths seen once. This clonotype was obtained from a woman aged 45-65 years with active or convalescent COVID-19. Sequenced material: peripheral blood.

The CDR3 protein is CASSSDSPTGIAEAFF. CDR3 DNA sequence: TGCGCCAGCAGCTCCGATTCCCCGACAGGGATAGCTGAAGCTTTCTTT. The V and J genes are TRBV5-1 and TRBJ1-1; 7 bases are a match to TRBD1. Germline-derived CDR1 and CDR2 are SGHRS and YFSETQ. V was clipped by 3 bases and J by 6 bases; unmatched bases: 14. This CDR3 has 16 residues.